A selection of T cell receptor beta chains follows, all from one sample in a study of blood T cell repertoires in COVID-19. Produced via immunoSEQ multiplex PCR; TCRdb's table is partial and in-frame only. This sample carries 310,000 or so clones, about 88% of them seen once, and the ten largest clones take approximately 10%. Sequences were obtained from peripheral blood. The receptors were gathered from a woman younger than 45 with COVID-19, enrolled during active disease. Each CDR3 is given with its conserved first and last residue. Fields, in order: V gene, D gene, clone size, J gene, CDR3 protein, CDR3 DNA. D genes are given only for firm matches. Clone size is given for some rows only: seen once, a few or many times, or a class if the clone is expanded.

>TRBV18|TRBD2|NA|TRBJ2-7
CASSSPPGLAGGLSYEQYF
TGTGCCAGCTCGTCCCCACCGGGACTAGCGGGAGGCCTCTCCTACGAGCAGTACTTC
>TRBV21-1|NA|NA|TRBJ1-6
CAAGQGGTPLHF
TGTGCCGCCGGGCAGGGTGGTACACCCCTCCACTTT
>TRBV6-2/TRBV6-3|TRBD1|NA|TRBJ1-2
CASSYSSDRVQNYGYTF
TGTGCCAGCAGTTACTCCTCGGACAGGGTTCAGAACTATGGCTACACCTTC
>TRBV11-2|TRBD1|NA|TRBJ2-1
CASSNRGTFGNEQFF
TGTGCCAGCAGCAACAGGGGAACATTCGGCAATGAGCAGTTCTTC
>TRBV5-1|NA|once|TRBJ1-5
CASSFGGNGQPQHF
TGCGCCAGCAGCTTCGGAGGGAACGGTCAGCCCCAGCATTTT
>TRBV3-1/TRBV3-2|NA|NA|TRBJ2-7
CASSQQGSYEQYF
TGTGCCAGCAGCCAACAGGGGAGTTACGAGCAGTACTTC
>TRBV28|TRBD1|once|TRBJ1-4
CASSFAGGNEKLFF
TGTGCCAGCAGTTTTGCAGGGGGAAATGAAAAACTGTTTTTT
>TRBV27|NA|once|TRBJ2-7
CASSFPGSQSGQYF
TGTGCCAGCAGTTTCCCGGGCTCTCAAAGCGGGCAGTACTTC
>TRBV5-1|NA|NA|TRBJ2-7
CASSLAVGGYEQYF
TGCGCCAGCAGCTTGGCGGTTGGAGGCTACGAGCAGTACTTC
>TRBV30|NA|once|TRBJ1-3
CAWSSFRGNTIYF
TGTGCCTGGAGTAGCTTCCGCGGAAACACCATATATTTT
>TRBV5-1|TRBD1|once|TRBJ1-4
CASSDGQAGLNEKLFF
TGCGCCAGCAGCGACGGACAGGCGGGGTTGAATGAAAAACTGTTTTTT
>TRBV9|NA|few|TRBJ2-7
CASSVDPGIYEQYF
TGTGCCAGCAGCGTAGATCCGGGTATCTACGAGCAGTACTTC
>TRBV10-1|NA|NA|TRBJ2-7
CASSRGSSYEQYF
TGCGCCAGCAGTCGGGGGAGCTCCTACGAGCAGTACTTC
>TRBV5-1|TRBD2|NA|TRBJ2-7
CASSRTSGSISEQYF
TGCGCCAGCAGCAGGACTAGCGGGAGTATTAGCGAGCAGTACTTC
>TRBV12-3/TRBV12-4|NA|NA|TRBJ2-7
CASSLGQSYEQYF
TGTGCCAGCAGTTTAGGGCAGTCCTACGAGCAGTACTTC
>TRBV3-1/TRBV3-2|NA|NA|TRBJ2-7
CASSQETEQYF
TGTGCCAGCAGCCAAGAAACAGAGCAGTACTTC
>TRBV15|NA|NA|TRBJ1-1
CATSRDYTAEAFF
TGTGCCACCAGCAGAGATTACACAGCCGAAGCTTTCTTT
>TRBV7-2|NA|NA|TRBJ2-5
CASSLPGGETQYF
TGTGCCAGCAGCTTACCCGGTGGAGAGACCCAGTACTTC
>TRBV7-8|NA|NA|TRBJ1-2
CASSLGGSNYGYTF
TGTGCCAGCAGCTTAGGAGGTTCTAATTATGGCTACACCTTC
>TRBV30|NA|NA|TRBJ1-2
CAWTSYYGYTF
TGTGCCTGGACTTCGTACTATGGCTACACCTTC
>TRBV7-2|TRBD1|NA|TRBJ2-3
CASSPRDRAADTQYF
TGTGCCAGCAGCCCCCGGGACAGGGCGGCAGATACGCAGTATTTT
>TRBV11-2|TRBD2|NA|TRBJ2-7
CASSLGGRASYEQYF
TGTGCCAGCAGCTTAGGCGGGAGGGCGTCCTACGAGCAGTACTTC
>TRBV27|NA|NA|TRBJ1-4
CASSSIRVGEKLFF
TGTGCCAGCAGTTCCATCAGGGTTGGGGAAAAACTGTTTTTT
>TRBV7-9|NA|NA|TRBJ2-1
CASSPGSSYNEQFF
TGTGCCAGCAGCCCGGGTAGCTCCTACAATGAGCAGTTCTTC
>TRBV28|TRBD1|NA|TRBJ1-5
CASSTGQGADQPQHF
TGTGCCAGCAGTACGGGACAGGGGGCGGATCAGCCCCAGCATTTT
>TRBV7-2|NA|NA|TRBJ1-5
CASSLAGYQPQHF
TGTGCCAGCAGCTTAGCGGGCTATCAGCCCCAGCATTTT
>TRBV11-3|TRBD1|NA|TRBJ1-1
CASSFGTGPAFF
TGTGCCAGCAGCTTCGGGACAGGGCCGGCTTTCTTT
>TRBV2|NA|few|TRBJ1-6
CASKVGRGSNSPLHF
TGTGCCAGCAAAGTGGGAAGGGGCTCTAATTCACCCCTCCACTTT
>TRBV30|NA|once|TRBJ2-3
CALQEMGTDTQYF
TGTGCGTTACAGGAAATGGGAACAGATACGCAGTATTTT
>TRBV6-1|NA|NA|TRBJ2-2
CASSEYWQSGELFF
TGTGCCAGCAGTGAATATTGGCAGTCCGGGGAGCTGTTTTTT
>TRBV4-1|TRBD1|NA|TRBJ2-4
CASSQDEGQGGQYF
TGCGCCAGCAGCCAAGATGAGGGACAGGGCGGGCAGTACTTC
>TRBV18|NA|NA|TRBJ1-6
CASSRSSYNSPLHF
TGTGCCAGCTCACGTAGCTCCTATAATTCACCCCTCCACTTT
>TRBV6-6|TRBD2|NA|TRBJ2-1
CASSPDRGRGINEQFF
TGTGCCAGCAGCCCCGATCGCGGGAGGGGGATCAATGAGCAGTTCTTC
>TRBV30|TRBD2|NA|TRBJ2-7
CAWSAGSGSYEQYF
TGTGCCTGGAGTGCCGGGAGCGGGAGTTACGAGCAGTACTTC
>TRBV19|NA|NA|TRBJ2-1
CASSIRDNEQFF
TGTGCCAGTAGCATCCGGGACAATGAGCAGTTCTTC
>TRBV2|NA|once|TRBJ2-1
CASSYSTSDSLQFF
TGTGCCAGCAGCTATTCGACCAGTGACTCTTTGCAGTTCTTC
>TRBV10-3|TRBD1|once|TRBJ2-1
CAISPGQGNEQFF
TGTGCCATCAGTCCGGGACAGGGTAATGAGCAGTTCTTC
>TRBV7-2|NA|NA|TRBJ1-1
CASSLRDWGGGEAFF
TGTGCCAGCAGCCTAAGGGACTGGGGTGGGGGTGAAGCTTTCTTT
>TRBV7-8|TRBD1|NA|TRBJ2-1
CASSFGTGGNNEQFF
TGTGCCAGCAGCTTCGGGACAGGGGGCAACAATGAGCAGTTCTTC
>TRBV13|NA|NA|TRBJ2-3
CASWSGKFTSTDTQYF
TGTGCTAGTTGGAGCGGAAAATTTACTAGCACAGATACGCAGTATTTT
>TRBV9|NA|NA|TRBJ2-1
CASSVGASFYSYNEQFF
TGTGCCAGCAGCGTAGGTGCTTCCTTCTACTCCTACAATGAGCAGTTCTTC
>TRBV7-9|TRBD1|NA|TRBJ1-5
CASSSGTGVPQHF
TGTGCCAGCAGCTCTGGGACAGGGGTACCCCAGCATTTT
>TRBV6-1|NA|NA|TRBJ2-5
CASSEDSGWETQYF
TGTGCCAGCAGTGAAGATAGCGGATGGGAGACCCAGTACTTC
>TRBV5-1|NA|NA|TRBJ2-2
CASSLAGSGGELFF
TGCGCCAGCAGCTTAGCCGGGAGCGGCGGGGAGCTGTTTTTT
>TRBV2|TRBD2|NA|TRBJ2-1
CASSGTSGSYNEQFF
TGTGCCAGCAGCGGGACTAGCGGGAGCTACAATGAGCAGTTCTTC
>TRBV3-1/TRBV3-2|NA|NA|TRBJ2-3
CASSLREDDTDTQYF
TGTGCCAGCAGCCTAAGGGAGGACGACACAGATACGCAGTATTTT
>TRBV7-3|TRBD2|NA|TRBJ2-1
CASSLFSGYNEQFF
TGTGCCAGCAGCTTATTTAGCGGGTACAATGAGCAGTTCTTC
>TRBV18|NA|NA|TRBJ1-4
CASSGPWATNEKLFF
TGTGCCAGCTCAGGCCCTTGGGCCACTAATGAAAAACTGTTTTTT